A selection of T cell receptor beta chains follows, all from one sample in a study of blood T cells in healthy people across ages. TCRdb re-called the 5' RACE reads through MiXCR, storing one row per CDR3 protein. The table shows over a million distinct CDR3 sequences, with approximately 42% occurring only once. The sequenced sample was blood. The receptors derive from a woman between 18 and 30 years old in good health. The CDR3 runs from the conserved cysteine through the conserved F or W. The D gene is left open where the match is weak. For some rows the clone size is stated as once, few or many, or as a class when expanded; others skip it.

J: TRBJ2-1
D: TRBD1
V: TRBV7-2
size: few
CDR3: CASSEGAGRQFF
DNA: TGTGCCAGCAGCGAGGGGGCAGGGAGACAGTTCTTC

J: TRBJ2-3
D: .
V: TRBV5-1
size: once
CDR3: CASSLMKDTQYF
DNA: TGCGCCAGCAGCTTAATGAAAGATACGCAGTATTTT

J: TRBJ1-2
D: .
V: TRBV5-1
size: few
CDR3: CASSLTLDASVHGYTF
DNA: TGCGCCAGCAGCTTGACCTTGGACGCCTCCGTCCATGGCTACACCTTC

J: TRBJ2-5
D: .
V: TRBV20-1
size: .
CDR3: CSARDSGVQYF
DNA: TGCAGTGCTCGCGACTCCGGCGTGCAGTACTTC

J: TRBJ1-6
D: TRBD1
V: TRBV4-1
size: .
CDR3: CASSQDRCSYNSPLHF
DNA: TGCGCCAGCAGCCAGGACAGGTGCTCCTATAATTCACCCCTCCACTTT

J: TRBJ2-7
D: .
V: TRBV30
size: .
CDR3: CAWSVGGFYEQYF
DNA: TGTGCCTGGAGTGTAGGGGGGTTCTACGAGCAGTACTTC

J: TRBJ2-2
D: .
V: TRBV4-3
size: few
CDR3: CASSQESQLNTGELFF
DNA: TGCGCCAGCAGCCAAGAAAGCCAATTAAACACCGGGGAGCTGTTTTTT

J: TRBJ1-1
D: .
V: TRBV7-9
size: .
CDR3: CASSPPGRHEAFF
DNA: TGTGCCAGCAGCCCCCCCGGACGGCATGAAGCTTTCTTT

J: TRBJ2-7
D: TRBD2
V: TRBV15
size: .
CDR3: CATSRASASGTYEQYF
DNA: TGTGCCACCAGCAGAGCCTCGGCTAGCGGGACCTACGAGCAGTACTTC

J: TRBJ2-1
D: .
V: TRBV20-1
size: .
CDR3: CSARVWQESSYNEQFF
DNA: TGCAGTGCTAGAGTGTGGCAGGAGAGCTCCTACAATGAGCAGTTCTTC

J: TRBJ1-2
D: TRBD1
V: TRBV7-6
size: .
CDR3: CASSLTPGQGVTYGYTF
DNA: TGTGCCAGCAGCTTAACCCCGGGACAGGGAGTTACCTATGGCTACACCTTC

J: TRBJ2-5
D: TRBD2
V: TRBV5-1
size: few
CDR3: CASSLAELGETQYF
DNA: TGCGCCAGTTCCCTAGCGGAATTAGGGGAGACCCAGTACTTC

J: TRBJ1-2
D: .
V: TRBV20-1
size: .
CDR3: CSSSGDGYTF
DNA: TGCAGTTCCTCAGGCGATGGCTACACCTTC

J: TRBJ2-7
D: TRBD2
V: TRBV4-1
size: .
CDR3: CASSQYLPRGLAGIYEQYF
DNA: TGCGCCAGCAGCCAGTACTTACCGAGGGGTTTAGCGGGGATATACGAGCAGTACTTC

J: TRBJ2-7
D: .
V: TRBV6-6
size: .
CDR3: CASKWLASHEQYF
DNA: TGTGCCAGCAAGTGGCTAGCCTCCCACGAGCAGTACTTC

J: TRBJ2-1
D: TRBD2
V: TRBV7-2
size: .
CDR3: CASSQRTSGSGQFF
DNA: TGTGCCAGCAGCCAGAGGACTAGCGGGAGCGGGCAGTTCTTC

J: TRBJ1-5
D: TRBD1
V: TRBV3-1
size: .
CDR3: CASSTGGSSNQPQHF
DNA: TGTGCCAGCAGCACAGGGGGCAGTAGCAATCAGCCCCAGCATTTT

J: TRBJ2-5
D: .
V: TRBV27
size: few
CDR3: CASSLSWVQETQYF
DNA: TGTGCCAGCAGTTTATCGTGGGTCCAAGAGACCCAGTACTTC

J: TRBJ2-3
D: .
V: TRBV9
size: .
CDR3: CASSPRPGDTQYF
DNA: TGTGCCAGCAGCCCGAGACCCGGGGATACGCAGTATTTT

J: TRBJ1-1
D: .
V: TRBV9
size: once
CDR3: CASSVGPYMNTEAFF
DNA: TGTGCCAGCAGCGTAGGACCCTACATGAACACTGAAGCTTTCTTT

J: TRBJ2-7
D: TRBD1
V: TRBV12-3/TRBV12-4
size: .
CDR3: CASAGDRAHEQYF
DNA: TGTGCCAGCGCGGGGGACAGGGCCCACGAGCAGTACTTC

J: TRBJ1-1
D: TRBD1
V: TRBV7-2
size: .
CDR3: CASSSRQGIYTEAFF
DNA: TGTGCCAGCAGCAGCAGACAGGGTATATACACTGAAGCTTTCTTT

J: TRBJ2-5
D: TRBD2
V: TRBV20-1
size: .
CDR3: CSAFSSGRSKTQYF
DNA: TGCAGTGCCTTTAGTAGCGGGAGGTCCAAGACCCAGTACTTC

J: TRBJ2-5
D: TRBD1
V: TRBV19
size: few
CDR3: CASSGGQGRKTQYF
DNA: TGTGCCAGTAGTGGGGGACAGGGACGGAAGACCCAGTACTTC

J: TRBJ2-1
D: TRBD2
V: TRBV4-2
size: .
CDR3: CASSQPRWTSGSPFSYNEQFF
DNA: TGTGCCAGCAGCCAGCCCCGATGGACTAGCGGGAGTCCCTTCTCCTACAATGAGCAGTTCTTC

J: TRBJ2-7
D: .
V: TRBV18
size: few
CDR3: CASSPAGSEQYF
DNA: TGTGCCAGCTCACCAGCAGGGAGCGAGCAGTACTTC

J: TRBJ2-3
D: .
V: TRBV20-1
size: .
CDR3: CSARVPAATHTQYF
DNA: TGCAGTGCTAGAGTGCCGGCCGCTACCCATACGCAGTATTTT

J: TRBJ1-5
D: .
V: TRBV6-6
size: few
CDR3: CASWTATYSNQPQHF
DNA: TGTGCCAGTTGGACAGCCACTTATAGCAATCAGCCCCAGCATTTT

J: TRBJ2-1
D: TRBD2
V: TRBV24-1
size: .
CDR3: CATSAKSPGLPMGEQFF
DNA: TGTGCCACCAGTGCCAAAAGCCCGGGACTACCTATGGGTGAGCAGTTCTTC

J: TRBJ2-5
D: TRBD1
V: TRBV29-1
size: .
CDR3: CSVEGGTELQETQYF
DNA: TGCAGCGTTGAAGGAGGGACAGAGTTACAAGAGACCCAGTACTTC

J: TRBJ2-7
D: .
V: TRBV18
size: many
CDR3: CASSPTPNYEQYF
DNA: TGTGCCAGCTCACCAACCCCAAACTACGAGCAGTACTTC

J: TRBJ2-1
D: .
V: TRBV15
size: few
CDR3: CATSVGYNEQFF
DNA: TGTGCCACCAGCGTGGGATACAATGAGCAGTTCTTC

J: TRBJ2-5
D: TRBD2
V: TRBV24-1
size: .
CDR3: CATSDRTSGRGNEQYF
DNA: TGTGCCACCAGTGACCGGACTAGCGGGAGAGGGAATGAGCAGTACTTC